Listed below are T cell receptor beta chains from one sample, sequenced in a study of blood T cell repertoires in COVID-19. The data were produced by immunoSEQ multiplex PCR, yet TCRdb's version contains in-frame clones alone and is incomplete. The sample shows about 350,000 clones, approximately 89% of them seen only once. The specimen sequenced was peripheral blood. These receptors originate from a woman aged 60-75 years with COVID-19, enrolled during active disease. The CDR3 runs from the conserved cysteine through the conserved F or W. The D gene is left open where the match is weak. Clone size is stated in some rows and not others, as once, few, many or a class when expanded.

abundance	v_gene	d_gene	j_gene	len	CDR3aa	CDR3nt
.	TRBV7-3	.	TRBJ1-1	13	CASSGAPDTEAFF	TGTGCCAGCAGCGGGGCCCCTGACACTGAAGCTTTCTTT
.	TRBV3-1/TRBV3-2	.	TRBJ2-3	13	CASSQAGADTQYF	TGTGCCAGCAGCCAAGCCGGGGCAGATACGCAGTATTTT
.	TRBV7-9	TRBD1	TRBJ1-1	18	CASSLRQGRSQGDTEAFF	TGTGCCAGCAGCCTCCGACAGGGACGGAGCCAGGGGGACACTGAAGCTTTCTTT
few	TRBV5-1	TRBD1	TRBJ1-2	16	CASSPGQGATYYGYTF	TGCGCCAGCAGCCCGGGACAGGGGGCAACCTACTATGGCTACACCTTC
once	TRBV7-6	TRBD1	TRBJ2-5	16	CASSSGATGGGETQYF	TGTGCCAGCAGCTCCGGGGCGACAGGGGGCGGAGAGACCCAGTACTTC
.	TRBV25-1	TRBD1	TRBJ1-2	14	CASSEYRTGVGYTF	TGTGCCAGCAGTGAATATCGTACAGGGGTGGGCTACACCTTC
.	TRBV12-5	.	TRBJ2-2	14	CASGRSGGTGELFF	TGTGCTAGTGGAAGATCGGGTGGCACCGGGGAGCTGTTTTTT
.	TRBV6-5	.	TRBJ1-5	15	CASRSTGFGNQPQHF	TGTGCCAGCAGATCCACAGGGTTCGGCAATCAGCCCCAGCATTTT
.	TRBV6-1	.	TRBJ1-1	13	CASSDIRGTEAFF	TGTGCCAGCAGTGATATAAGGGGAACTGAAGCTTTCTTT
.	TRBV30	.	TRBJ1-4	11	CAWSLLEKLFF	TGTGCCTGGAGTTTACTAGAAAAACTGTTTTTT
once	TRBV11-3	TRBD1	TRBJ2-3	15	CASSARTGGTDTQYF	TGTGCCAGCAGCGCCAGGACAGGGGGCACAGATACGCAGTATTTT
.	TRBV5-1	.	TRBJ1-4	18	CASSLSLLSGSTNEKLFF	TGCGCCAGCAGCTTGAGCCTTCTCTCAGGGTCAACTAATGAAAAACTGTTTTTT
.	TRBV19	TRBD2	TRBJ2-7	14	CASSASGGSYEQYF	TGTGCCAGTAGTGCTAGCGGGGGCTCCTACGAGCAGTACTTC
once	TRBV6-5	.	TRBJ1-5	14	CASSTPGDNPPQHF	TGTGCCAGCAGCACCCCAGGGGATAACCCGCCCCAGCATTTT
.	TRBV7-3	TRBD1	TRBJ2-7	15	CASSSPGQGGYEQYF	TGTGCCAGCAGCTCGCCGGGACAGGGAGGCTACGAGCAGTACTTC
.	TRBV6-5	.	TRBJ1-5	14	CASRSDSNNQPQHF	TGTGCCAGCAGATCCGACAGCAACAATCAGCCCCAGCATTTT
once	TRBV6-5	TRBD1	TRBJ1-2	14	CASSSQDRGRGYTF	TGTGCCAGCAGCTCACAGGACAGGGGGCGCGGCTACACCTTC
.	TRBV19	.	TRBJ2-6	17	CASSSDLTGTGANVLTF	TGTGCCAGTAGTAGCGATCTCACGGGGACTGGGGCCAACGTCCTGACTTTC
.	TRBV6-1	.	TRBJ1-1	13	CASSEWGGTEAFF	TGTGCCAGCAGTGAATGGGGGGGCACTGAAGCTTTCTTT
.	TRBV7-3	.	TRBJ1-1	14	CASSLPLMNTEAFF	TGTGCCAGCAGCCTACCACTGATGAACACTGAAGCTTTCTTT
.	TRBV6-4	.	TRBJ2-2	13	CASSAQGTGELFF	TGTGCCAGCTCGGCACAGGGCACCGGGGAGCTGTTTTTT
.	TRBV2	TRBD1	TRBJ2-1	14	CASSPGQGINEQFF	TGTGCCAGCAGCCCGGGACAGGGTATCAATGAGCAGTTCTTC
.	TRBV5-8	.	TRBJ2-3	14	CASSTRQVSDTQYF	TGTGCCAGCAGCACAAGACAGGTGTCAGATACGCAGTATTTT
.	TRBV29-1	.	TRBJ2-7	13	CSVTGLLGYEQYF	TGCAGCGTTACAGGTCTTTTAGGGTACGAGCAGTACTTC
few	TRBV5-1	.	TRBJ1-2	12	CASSLAGNGYTF	TGCGCCAGCAGCTTGGCCGGGAATGGCTACACCTTC
.	TRBV7-9	.	TRBJ1-4	13	CASSQQDNEKLFF	TGTGCCAGCAGCCAACAGGATAATGAAAAACTGTTTTTT
once	TRBV30	.	TRBJ1-6	12	CAFRVGASPLHF	TGTGCTTTCAGGGTCGGTGCTTCACCCCTCCACTTT
.	TRBV7-3	.	TRBJ1-2	13	CASRSTGGDGYTF	TGTGCCAGCAGGTCCACGGGGGGCGATGGCTACACCTTC
.	TRBV11-3	.	TRBJ1-1	13	CASSSVQNTEAFF	TGTGCCAGCAGCTCAGTACAAAACACTGAAGCTTTCTTT
.	TRBV9	.	TRBJ2-7	14	CASSTSWFGYEQYF	TGTGCCAGCAGCACGAGCTGGTTCGGTTACGAGCAGTACTTC
.	TRBV9	TRBD1	TRBJ1-3	16	CASSGRDRGSGNTIYF	TGTGCCAGCAGCGGAAGGGACAGGGGCTCTGGAAACACCATATATTTT
.	TRBV28	.	TRBJ2-1	11	CASSLWGQQFF	TGTGCCAGCAGTTTATGGGGCCAGCAGTTCTTC
.	TRBV10-1	TRBD1	TRBJ2-1	14	CASSDWDRYNEQFF	TGCGCCAGCAGTGACTGGGACAGGTACAATGAGCAGTTCTTC
.	TRBV5-1	TRBD1	TRBJ1-2	13	CASSLLRGHGYTF	TGCGCCAGCAGCCTTCTCAGGGGGCACGGCTACACCTTC
.	TRBV6-2/TRBV6-3	TRBD1	TRBJ1-3	18	CASSPGTGASLQGNTIYF	TGTGCCAGCAGCCCTGGGACAGGGGCCTCATTGCAGGGGAACACCATATATTTT
.	TRBV5-1	.	TRBJ1-3	17	CASSLGQTASSGNTIYF	TGCGCCAGCAGCCTAGGACAGACAGCTTCCTCTGGAAACACCATATATTTT
.	TRBV3-1/TRBV3-2	TRBD1	TRBJ1-3	14	CASSPGQVGNTIYF	TGTGCCAGCAGCCCAGGACAGGTTGGAAACACCATATATTTT
.	TRBV5-1	.	TRBJ2-5	14	CASSPPVTEETQYF	TGCGCCAGCAGCCCTCCTGTGACAGAAGAGACCCAGTACTTC
.	TRBV2	.	TRBJ2-7	14	CASRLGARSYEQYF	TGTGCCAGCAGATTGGGGGCGCGGTCCTACGAGCAGTACTTC
.	TRBV28	.	TRBJ2-6	17	CAAKGQGSFSGANVLTF	TGTGCCGCAAAGGGGCAGGGATCCTTCTCTGGGGCCAACGTCCTGACTTTC
.	TRBV6-5	.	TRBJ1-2	14	CASSYRRENYGYTF	TGTGCCAGCAGTTACCGACGGGAAAACTATGGCTACACCTTC
.	TRBV6-5	.	TRBJ1-3	15	CASSPGNRAGNTIYF	TGTGCCAGCAGTCCAGGAAACAGGGCTGGAAACACCATATATTTT
.	TRBV30	.	TRBJ1-2	14	CAWSVQEAGFGYTF	TGTGCCTGGAGTGTGCAGGAGGCAGGTTTCGGCTACACCTTC
.	TRBV28	TRBD1	TRBJ1-1	14	CASSLNRGRDEAFF	TGTGCCAGCAGTTTAAACAGGGGGCGCGATGAAGCTTTCTTT